These 15 T cell receptor beta chains came from one sample sequenced in a study of Graves' ophthalmopathy and Graves' hyperthyroidism (dated by TCRdb to 2016 to 2019). Data came from an Illumina HiSeq 2000. For repertoire sequencing, TCR beta CDR3 regions were amplified from RNA transcripts. HTBI primers and the Qiagen OneStep RT-PCR kit were used in a first-round RT-PCR, which was followed by a second-round multiplex PCR, size selection and purification. Through fastp at Q25 and MiXCR, TCRdb rebuilt clones from the public reads, retaining in-frame beta chains. Here each entry gathers all rows of one CDR3 protein and keeps the most common genes and DNA. Counted in this sample were about 620,000 distinct CDR3 sequences; 22% of them appeared once. The ten most abundant clones make up 7.1% of the sample. Sample: peripheral blood. All receptors come from a woman aged 18 to 35 with stable Graves' hyperthyroidism. Some clones in this sample may be carry-over from other donors' samples. Donor details come from another sample of the same person, matched by shared clones.

This clonotype was counted at least ten times. The chain employs TRBV3-1 and TRBJ2-5, with D perhaps TRBD1 (6 bases). The CDR3 has 14 amino acids. Germline CDR1 is LGHDT and CDR2 is YNNKEL (reference sequence). V was clipped by 3 bases and J by 7 bases, with 15 bases between them. In nucleotides, the CDR3 is TGTGCCAGCAGCCACTCTACAGGGATCGGGACCCAGTACTTC. Translation: CASSHSTGIGTQYF.

This clonotype was observed a handful of times. The CDR3 spells CASSLRQKNTEAFF. CDR3 bases: TGTGCCAGCTCACTTAGACAGAAAAACACTGAAGCTTTCTTT. The chain is built from TRBV18 and TRBJ1-1; a possible D gene is TRBD1 (5 bases). This CDR3 comprises 14 residues. Looked up from germline, CDR1 is KGHSH and CDR2 is LQKENI. The germline V and J ends were trimmed by 4 bases and 2 bases, with 11 bases remaining between them.

This clonotype turned up a few times. The V gene is TRBV12-5, the J gene TRBJ2-2, with 8 nucleotides matching TRBD2. V shed 0 bases and J 5 bases; nucleotides not matched to a gene: 5. The CDR3 has 16 amino acids. Germline CDR1 LGHNT, CDR2 FRNRAP. Written as DNA, the CDR3 is TGTGCTAGTGGTTTGGTGGGGGGCGGGAGGACCGGGGAGCTGTTTTTT. Amino acid sequence: CASGLVGGGRTGELFF.

A word on this clonotype: A much larger clone differs by one base, so this may be a read error. This sequence joins TRBV30 and TRBJ2-7; D is undetermined. This CDR3 region has 13 residues. Germline-derived CDR1 and CDR2 are GTSNPN and SVGIG (reference sequence). V was cut by 2 bases and J by 0 bases, with 8 bases left in between. CDR3 sequence: CAWSWRISYEQYV. CDR3 DNA sequence: TGTGCCTGGAGTTGGCGGATCTCCTACGAGCAGTACGTC.

This chain joins TRBV29-1 and TRBJ1-1, with 9 bases matching TRBD1. Germline-derived CDR1 and CDR2 are SQVTM and ANQGSEA. The CDR3 is made up of 15 amino acids. The ends lost 5 bases at V and 5 bases at J; junction bases unmatched: 12. CDR3: CSVSLLTGGLTEAFF. In DNA form, the CDR3 reads TGCAGCGTTTCTCTACTGACAGGGGGTTTAACTGAAGCTTTCTTT.

This clonotype was found a few times. This chain joins TRBV6-1 and TRBJ2-2, with D tentatively TRBD1 (6 bases). The V gene lost 4 bases and the J gene lost 4 bases, with 10 bases spanning the gap. Germline V gives CDR1 MNHNS, CDR2 SASEGT. The CDR3 contains 14 residues. CDR3 residues: CASSGLTGTGELFF. The CDR3 coding sequence is TGTGCCAGCAGTGGCCTGACAGGCACCGGGGAGCTGTTTTTT.

Ten or more counts support this clonotype. The chain combines TRBV28 with TRBJ1-2; D is unresolved. The V gene lost 6 bases and the J gene lost 5 bases, with 7 bases spanning the gap. The V gene's germline CDR1 is MDHEN and CDR2 SYDVKM. This CDR3 is built from 11 residues. CDR3 sequence: CASRVTYGYTF. For the CDR3, the DNA is TGTGCCAGCAGGGTCACTTATGGCTACACCTTC.

Many counts were recorded for this clonotype. The gene calls are TRBV7-3 and TRBJ2-7; perhaps TRBD1 as D (6 bases). Trimming left V 0 bases short and J 3 bases short, with 18 bases between. CDR3 length: 17 amino acids. Germline V gene data show CDR1 as SGHTA and CDR2 as FQGTGA. CDR3 sequence (DNA): TGTGCCAGCAGCTTAACAATCCCGGGACACCCTCTCTACGAGCAGTACTTC. The encoded protein is CASSLTIPGHPLYEQYF. Full variable domain (missing parts from reference TRBV7-3 and TRBJ2-7): GAGVSQTPSNKVTEKGKYVELRCDPISGHTALYWYRQSLGQGPEFLIYFQGTGAADDSGLPNDRFFAVRPEGSVSTLKIQRTERGDSAVYLCASSLTIPGHPLYEQYFGPGTRLTVT.

This sequence joins TRBV12-3 or TRBV12-4 and TRBJ1-6; no clear D. This CDR3 region has 14 residues. V was shortened by 7 bases and J by 5 bases, with 12 bases between the two germline ends. CDR3 sequence: CASTLGGDNSPLHF. Written as DNA, the CDR3 is TGTGCCAGCACCCTAGGCGGAGATAATTCACCCCTCCACTTT.

This clonotype was detected ten times or more. The gene calls are TRBV7-3 and TRBJ1-1, with D possibly matching TRBD1 (6 bases). Germline CDR1 is SGHTA and CDR2 is FQGTGA. Trimming left V 0 bases short and J 1 base short, with 21 bases between. This CDR3 contains 19 residues. CDR3 amino acids: CASSLTATFGQIKNTEAFF. The CDR3 DNA reads as TGTGCCAGCAGCTTAACCGCCACCTTCGGACAGATTAAGAACACTGAAGCTTTCTTT.

There are many counts of this clonotype. The chain combines TRBV20-1 with TRBJ2-7; maybe TRBD2 (5 bases). This CDR3 spans 12 amino acids. Germline values: CDR1 DFQATT, CDR2 SNEGSKA (reference sequence). V was trimmed by 2 bases and J by 6 bases, leaving 11 bases between them. CDR3 DNA sequence: TGCAGTGCTAGACCCCGGGCGGGCGAGCAGTACTTC. This encodes CSARPRAGEQYF.

This clonotype was detected many times. This chain links TRBV11-2 with TRBJ2-7, with D unresolved. V was shortened by 5 bases and J by 4 bases, with 12 bases between the two germline ends. Germline V gene lookup returns CDR1 SGHAT and CDR2 FQNNGV. This CDR3 contains 13 residues. In nucleotides, the CDR3 is TGTGCCAGCAGCGTCACTAATTGGTACGAGCAGTACTTC. Translation gives CASSVTNWYEQYF.

This clonotype showed up many times. The genes are TRBV28 and TRBJ2-4; D is unclear. Germline CDR1 is MDHEN and CDR2 is SYDVKM. This CDR3 comprises 14 residues. V was pared by 6 bases and J by 0 bases, with 9 bases between. The chain's CDR3 is CASRPSLAKNIQYF. The DNA of the CDR3 is TGTGCCAGCAGGCCGTCCTTAGCCAAAAACATTCAGTACTTC.

This clonotype was seen many times. The chain carries TRBV12-3 or TRBV12-4 and TRBJ2-7; TRBD1 matches at 9 bases. The CDR3 has 15 residues. The ends lost 6 bases at V and 1 base at J; junction bases unmatched: 7. The chain's CDR3 is CASSPTGTGSYEQYF. The DNA for the CDR3 is TGTGCCAGCAGCCCGACCGGGACAGGGTCCTACGAGCAGTACTTC.

This sequence joins TRBV12-3 or TRBV12-4 and TRBJ2-7; D is uncertain. There are 15 residues in the CDR3. V was clipped by 4 bases and J by 5 bases, with 18 bases between them. Here the CDR3 DNA reads TGTGCCAGCAGTTCGAGAAACGGGCTATTGCACGAGCAGTACTTC. It translates to CASSSRNGLLHEQYF.